The 20 T cell receptor beta chains given below trace back to one sample, sequenced in a study of blood T cells in healthy people across ages (dated by TCRdb to between 2014 and 2016). The library was produced with 5' RACE. Sequencing instrument: Illumina HiSeq 2500. A second PCR of about 6 to 12 cycles was run with a J-beta primer mix and a sample-barcoded 5' primer. TCRdb passed the public sequencing reads through fastp at Q25 and MiXCR, retaining productive beta sequences. A single entry per CDR3 protein holds the most common genes and DNA from its merged rows. The sample data list over 600,000 distinct CDR3 sequences, and 35% to 60% of these were observed just once. The ten largest account for around 18% of the sample. The sequencing sample was made of blood. All receptors derive from a man older than 75 in good health.

The chain carries TRBV6-1 and TRBJ2-7; 9 bases agree with TRBD2. V shed 1 base, J shed 6 bases, and the junction held 4 bases outside the gene matches. The CDR3 covers 14 residues. Looked up from germline, CDR1 is MNHNS and CDR2 is SASEGT. The CDR3, as DNA: TGTGCCAGCAGTGAAGGCCTAGCGGGAACCGAGCAGTACTTC. This codes for CASSEGLAGTEQYF.

Of note for this clonotype: A much larger clone lies a single base off, so this may be a read error. The missing conserved phenylalanine or tryptophan at the end of this CDR3 makes a read error likely. The genes are TRBV12-3 or TRBV12-4 and TRBJ2-7; 7 bases map to TRBD1. The CDR3 has 15 residues. The V segment lost 6 bases and the J segment 0 bases; nucleotides outside the gene matches: 8. Here the CDR3 DNA reads TGTGCCAGCAGCCATCGGACAGGTAACTCCTACGAGCAGTACTTG. As protein: CASSHRTGNSYEQYL.

J is TRBJ1-1 and V is TRBV4-1; tentative D call: TRBD1 (5 bases). The germline V and J ends were trimmed by 4 bases and 0 bases, with 12 bases remaining between them. The CDR3 runs to 15 residues. Germline CDR1 and CDR2: MGHRA and YSYEKL. The CDR3, as DNA: TGCGCCAGCAGCCGCCTGGCCAGGGTGAACACTGAAGCTTTCTTT. Translated: CASSRLARVNTEAFF.

The gene calls are TRBV20-1 and TRBJ2-7; 7 bases align to TRBD2. CDR3 length: 15 amino acids. Trimming cost V 0 bases and J 2 bases; bases outside gene matches: 7. From germline, CDR1 is DFQATT and CDR2 SNEGSKA (reference sequence). The CDR3 sequence is CSARDPAGRTYEQYF. CDR3 bases: TGCAGTGCTAGAGACCCAGCGGGAAGGACCTACGAGCAGTACTTC.

The gene calls are TRBV29-1 and TRBJ2-7; 8 positions match TRBD2. Looked up from germline, CDR1 is SQVTM and CDR2 is ANQGSEA. Unmatched junction bases numbered 9, after V lost 2 bases and J lost 6 bases. The CDR3 is 14 amino acids. CDR3 region: CSVEPRAGGAEQYF. The DNA for the CDR3 is TGCAGCGTTGAACCCCGGGCCGGGGGGGCCGAGCAGTACTTC.

This clonotype was detected a few times. The chain is built from TRBV11-1 and TRBJ2-7; tentatively, D is TRBD1 (5 bases). CDR3 length: 15 residues. The germline CDR1 and CDR2 sequences are SGHAT and FQDESV (reference sequence). Trimming removed 4 bases from V and 2 bases from J, with 15 bases in between. The CDR3 loop is CASSSPDTSPYEQYF. The CDR3 coding sequence is TGTGCCAGCAGCTCCCCGGACACGTCCCCCTACGAGCAGTACTTC.

The count of this clonotype is one. The J gene is TRBJ1-4, the V gene TRBV20-1; D unclear. CDR3 length equals 16 residues. V lost 5 bases and J 16 bases, leaving 32 bases between the germline ends. From germline, CDR1 is DFQATT and CDR2 SNEGSKA (reference sequence). The CDR3 sequence is CSAAGQSDSRVSRPFF. CDR3 sequence (DNA): TGCAGTGCTGCTGGCCAAAGCGATTCGCGGGTGAGTCGTCCGTTTTTT.

The rearrangement joins TRBV7-2 to TRBJ2-5; unclear D gene. The DNA end is a closer match to TRBJ2-3, so the J assignment may be wrong. Germline CDR1 and CDR2: SGHTA and FQGNSA. This CDR3 spans 15 amino acids. In DNA form, the CDR3 reads TGTGCCAGCAGCCGCCCCCCACAACAACAAGAGACCCAGTATTTT. Its protein is CASSRPPQQQETQYF.

The rearrangement uses TRBV4-2 and TRBJ2-5; either TRBD1 or TRBD2 may supply D (6 bases each). Trimming cost V 4 bases and J 5 bases, with 14 bases left between them. Germline CDR1 and CDR2: LGHNA and YNFKEQ. CDR3 length: 14 residues. Here the CDR3 DNA reads TGTGCCAGCAGCCCCCGGGGGACACGGGAGACCCAGTACTTC. Translated, it gives CASSPRGTRETQYF.

Comment on this clonotype: The junction departs from the called germline gene at one end, perhaps through a read error. The chain has TRBV5-1 and TRBJ2-7; 8 bases are shared with TRBD1. Germline V gene lookup returns CDR1 SGHRS and CDR2 YFSETQ. CDR3 size: 14 residues. The CDR3, as DNA: TGTGCCAGCAGCTTAGTACAGGGGGCCTACGAGCAGTACTTC. Translation gives CASSLVQGAYEQYF.

This clonotype appeared a few times. The rearrangement joins TRBV4-2 to TRBJ2-1; 10 positions agree with TRBD2. The CDR3 consists of 15 residues. V lost 4 bases to trimming and J lost 6 bases; unmatched junction nucleotides: 6. Per germline, CDR1 LGHNA and CDR2 YNFKEQ. The CDR3 nucleotides are TGTGCCAGCAGCCCGAGCGGGAGGGCCGGCAATGAGCAGTTCTTC. Its protein is CASSPSGRAGNEQFF.

V is TRBV7-2 and J is TRBJ2-5; D unresolved. Trimming removed 6 bases from V and 9 bases from J, with 11 bases in between. The CDR3 is 11 residues long. Germline CDR1 SGHTA, CDR2 FQGNSA. CDR3 nucleotides: TGTGCCAGCAGATCAGAGAGTCCCCAGTACTTC. Translating it yields CASRSESPQYF.

The chain employs TRBV27 and TRBJ1-1, with TRBD1 matching over 7 bases. The CDR3 has 15 residues. The V gene's germline CDR1 is MNHEY and CDR2 SMNVEV (reference sequence). The J segment lost 10 bases and the V segment lost 3 bases, leaving 14 bases of the junction unmatched. CDR3 region: CASSLAQGITQGAFF. The CDR3, as DNA: TGTGCCAGCAGTTTGGCACAGGGGATTACCCAAGGAGCTTTCTTT.

The chain recombines TRBV15 with TRBJ1-5; 7 bases agree with TRBD1. With 6 bases clipped from V and 9 bases from J, the junction kept 8 bases outside the gene matches. The CDR3 loop spans 13 amino acids. The germline gives CDR1 LNHNV, CDR2 YYDKDF (reference sequence). In DNA, the CDR3 is TGTGCCACCAGGGAGACACGACAGGGGCCCCAGCATTTT. This sequence encodes CATRETRQGPQHF. Full variable domain (rest looked up from reference TRBV15 and TRBJ1-5): DAMVIQNPRYQVTQFGKPVTLSCSQTLNHNVMYWYQQKSSQAPKLLFHYYDKDFNNEADTPDNFQSRRPNTSFCFLDIRSPGLGDTAMYLCATRETRQGPQHFGDGTRLSIL.

The J gene is TRBJ2-5, the V gene TRBV20-1, with D possibly called TRBD1 or TRBD2 (5 bases each). From germline, CDR1 is DFQATT and CDR2 SNEGSKA (reference sequence). V gave up 5 bases and J gave up 2 bases, with 12 bases separating them. This CDR3 contains 13 residues. This CDR3 is CSARRDGQETQYF. CDR3 nucleotides: TGCAGTGCTCGACGGGACGGACAAGAGACCCAGTACTTC.

This clonotype was detected only a few times. This chain joins TRBV4-1 and TRBJ2-1; D might be TRBD1 (5 bases). With the DNA end fitting TRBJ2-7 better, the J assignment may be wrong. Germline V CDR1 and CDR2: MGHRA, YSYEKL. CDR3 size: 15 residues. The CDR3 spells CASSQDWGSYNEQYF. The CDR3 DNA is TGCGCCAGCAGCCAAGATTGGGGCTCCTACAATGAGCAGTACTTC.

This rearrangement joins TRBV24-1 to TRBJ2-6, with 11 bases fitting TRBD1. This CDR3 comprises 15 residues. Germline CDR1 and CDR2: KGHDR and SFDVKD. The junction had 3 bases not matched to a gene; V was cut back by 4 bases and J by 8 bases. CDR3 coding DNA: TGTGCCACCAGTGACGGGACAGGGGGTACCAACGTCCTGACTTTC. Protein product: CATSDGTGGTNVLTF.

Of note for this clonotype: This clone may be a read error of a much larger clone one base away. The chain carries TRBV4-3 and TRBJ2-5; D could derive from TRBD1 or TRBD2 (5 bases each). The J call may be in error: the DNA end matches TRBJ2-7 better. CDR1 and CDR2 from the germline V gene are LGHNA and YSLEER. The CDR3 contains 15 residues. The CDR3 DNA is TGCGCCAGCAGCCAAGATATAGTGGGGGACTACGAGCAGTACTTC. Translation gives CASSQDIVGDYEQYF.

V and J are TRBV5-1 and TRBJ2-3; unclear D gene. Germline V gene sequence: CDR1 SGHRS, CDR2 YFSETQ. CDR3 length: 12 amino acids. Trimming cost V 5 bases and J 1 base, with 5 bases left between them. The CDR3 is CASRDRTDTQYF. In DNA, the CDR3 is TGCGCCAGCAGGGATCGCACAGATACGCAGTATTTT.

Concerning this clonotype: A read error is the likely source, as a far larger clone sits one nucleotide away. The chain has TRBV5-6 and TRBJ2-7; D not resolved. There are 12 residues in the CDR3. Per germline, CDR1 SGHDT and CDR2 YYEEEE. The CDR3 sequence is CASSLGNYEQHF. DNA for the CDR3: TGTGCCAGCAGCTTGGGGAACTACGAGCAGCACTTC.